These 32 T cell receptor beta chains share one sample of origin, sequenced in a study of CD8+CD57+ T cells in acquired aplastic anemia (dated by TCRdb to 2016 to 2018). The patients picked for sequencing were ones in whom flow cytometry had shown an expansion of CD8+CD57+ cells. TCRdb shows the sequencer as Illumina HiSeq 2000. Profiling of TCR beta VDJ combinations and CDR3 sequences used genomic DNA as the template. TCRdb reprocessing: public reads trimmed at Q25 with fastp, clones called with MiXCR, in-frame beta chains kept. A single entry per CDR3 protein holds the most common genes and DNA from its merged rows. The sample table records around 430,000 distinct CDR3 sequences; approximately 33% of these occur just once. The ten most abundant clones make up 0.82% of the sample. The sample consisted of sorted CD4+, CD8+, or CD8+CD57+ T cells (not recorded which) from PBMCs. These receptors came from a human donor with aplastic anemia.

This clonotype came up a few times. Since a much larger clone is just one base distant, this may be a read error. The chain uses TRBV20-1 and TRBJ1-2, with no clear D. Germline assignment: CDR1 DFQATT and CDR2 SNEGSKA (reference sequence). Deletions cut 4 bases from V and 6 bases from J, with 0 bases between. The CDR3 spans 8 residues. The CDR3 sequence is CSANGYTF. In nucleotides, the CDR3 is TGCAGTGCTAATGGCTACACCTTC.

About this clonotype: This could be a read error, since a much larger clone is one nucleotide away. The rearrangement uses TRBV29-1 and TRBJ1-4, with D perhaps matching TRBD1 (5 bases). CDR1 is SQVTM, CDR2 ANQGSEA, per germline. The CDR3 runs 13 residues. Written as DNA, the CDR3 is TGCGGCGTTGGGGGACGGCTTAATGAAAAACTGTTTTTT. Its protein is CGVGGRLNEKLFF.

The chain carries TRBV3-1 and TRBJ1-5, with 7 nucleotides matching TRBD1. CDR1 and CDR2 from the germline V gene are LGHDT and YNNKEL (reference sequence). Unmatched junction bases numbered 5, after V lost 4 bases and J lost 5 bases. The CDR3 spans 14 residues. CDR3 nucleotide sequence: TGTGCCAGCAGCCCCGGACAGGAACATCAGCCCCAGCATTTT. It codes for CASSPGQEHQPQHF. Full variable domain (outside the CDR3, taken from reference TRBV3-1 and TRBJ1-5): DTAVSQTPKYLVTQMGNDKSIKCEQNLGHDTMYWYKQDSKKFLKIMFSYNNKELIINETVPNRFSPKSPDKAHLNLHINSLELGDSAVYFCASSPGQEHQPQHFGDGTRLSIL.

In regard to this clonotype: The junction shows a germline mismatch at one end, possibly a read error. The J gene is TRBJ2-3, the V gene TRBV2; the D is unclear. Germline V gives CDR1 SNHLY, CDR2 FYNNEI. The CDR3 runs to 14 residues. CDR3 DNA sequence: TGTGCCAGCTCACCCCCGGTTAGCACAGATACGCAGTATTTC. Translation: CASSPPVSTDTQYF.

This clonotype was observed a handful of times. This may be a read error: a much more frequent sequence differs by one nucleotide. In DNA, the CDR3 is TGTGCCAGCAGTGATACAGGGGGCGGGAGCTATGGCTACACCTTC. It translates to CASSDTGGGSYGYTF. The chain uses TRBV2 and TRBJ1-2; 9 positions match TRBD1. From germline, CDR1 is SNHLY and CDR2 FYNNEI. The CDR3 has 15 amino acids. V was clipped by 3 bases and J by 4 bases; unmatched bases: 6.

The gene calls are TRBV25-1 and TRBJ2-7; the match to TRBD1 covers 8 bases. With V trimmed by 5 bases and J by 1 base, 7 bases remained unmatched. Germline CDR1 and CDR2: MGHDK and SYGVNS. The CDR3 runs 15 residues. CDR3: CASSNPGGPSYEQYF. The DNA of the CDR3 is TGTGCCAGCAGTAATCCAGGGGGCCCTTCCTACGAGCAGTACTTC.

This clonotype has just a few counts. The CDR3 loop reads CASSLGATLTGELFF. The DNA of the CDR3 is TGTGCCAGCAGCTTAGGCGCGACCTTAACCGGGGAGCTGTTTTTT. The rearrangement links TRBV7-8 to TRBJ2-2; D ambiguous. The V end lost 1 base, the J end lost 5 bases, and 11 bases lay between the germline ends. This CDR3 has 15 residues. Germline CDR1 SGHVS, CDR2 FQNEAQ.

The chain couples TRBV12-3 or TRBV12-4 to TRBJ2-7, with 10 nucleotides matching TRBD2. The CDR3 totals 15 residues. The V segment lost 1 base and the J segment 6 bases; nucleotides outside the gene matches: 6. The CDR3 spells CASSLVPSGSLEQYF. The CDR3 region has the DNA TGTGCCAGCAGTTTAGTGCCTAGCGGGAGTCTCGAGCAGTACTTC.

This chain connects TRBV25-1 to TRBJ2-7, with D perhaps TRBD1 or TRBD2 (7 bases each). Trimming removed 5 bases at V and 2 bases at J, with 19 bases between. The CDR3 covers 16 residues. CDR1 is MGHDK and CDR2 is SYGVNS in the germline V gene. The DNA of the CDR3 is TGTGCCAGCAGTTACTCGGGGGGCGGACAGGCCTACGAGCAGTACTTC. Its protein product is CASSYSGGGQAYEQYF.

This clonotype was detected only a few times. The CDR3 is CASSYPQTGELFF. DNA of the CDR3: TGCGCCAGCAGCTATCCACAGACCGGGGAGCTGTTTTTT. The chain couples TRBV5-1 to TRBJ2-2; D gene uncertain. The V end lost 3 bases, the J end lost 5 bases, and 8 bases lay between the germline ends. The CDR3 has 13 amino acids. CDR1 is SGHRS, CDR2 YFSETQ, per germline.

The gene calls are TRBV7-9 and TRBJ1-1; the D is unclear. Germline V gene lookup returns CDR1 SEHNR and CDR2 FQNEAQ (reference sequence). The length of the CDR3 is 11 residues. Trimming pared 6 bases from V and 1 base from J, leaving 3 bases between. The CDR3 coding sequence is TGTGCCAGCAGACAGAACACTGAAGCTTTCTTT. It translates to CASRQNTEAFF.

This clonotype has just a few counts. Here the CDR3 reads CSARHRGRTGELFF. CDR3 DNA: TGCAGTGCTAGGCACAGGGGGCGCACCGGGGAGCTGTTTTTT. V gene TRBV20-1 combines with J gene TRBJ2-2; 9 bases agree with TRBD1. Looked up from germline, CDR1 is DFQATT and CDR2 is SNEGSKA (reference sequence). CDR3 length: 14 amino acids. With 3 bases clipped from V and 4 bases from J, the junction kept 3 bases outside the gene matches.

The rearrangement links TRBV2 to TRBJ1-2; TRBD1 is a possible D gene (5 bases). This CDR3 is 17 amino acids long. V was shortened by 5 bases and J by 4 bases, with 23 bases between the two germline ends. The germline V gene encodes CDR1 SNHLY and CDR2 FYNNEI. The CDR3 nucleotides read TGTGCCAGCAGTAGCTCCTTAGGGATGCGGGGACCCTATGGCTACACCTTC. This encodes CASSSSLGMRGPYGYTF.

The chain links TRBV4-3 to TRBJ2-7, with D tentatively TRBD2 (6 bases). Germline V CDR1 and CDR2: LGHNA, YSLEER. Trimming cost V 0 bases and J 7 bases, with 13 bases left between them. The CDR3 consists of 14 residues. CDR3 bases: TGCGCCAGCAGCCAAGATCCCGGGGCGGGGGAGCAGTACTTC. Protein product: CASSQDPGAGEQYF.

Note on this clonotype: This sequence may be a read error, since a much larger clone differs from it by one base. This chain links TRBV11-2 with TRBJ2-7, with D possibly called TRBD1 or TRBD2 (5 bases each). Trimming pared 0 bases from V and 0 bases from J, leaving 12 bases between. The CDR3 spans 16 residues. The V gene's germline CDR1 is SGHAT and CDR2 FQNNGV. CDR3 in amino acids: CASSLEVGAASYEQYF. The CDR3 coding sequence is TGTGCCAGCAGCTTAGAGGTCGGGGCAGCCTCCTACGAGCAGTACTTC.

This clonotype showed up just a few times. The chain uses TRBV20-1 and TRBJ2-5; the D is unclear. Germline-derived CDR1 and CDR2 are DFQATT and SNEGSKA (reference sequence). V was shortened by 6 bases and J by 4 bases, with 21 bases between the two germline ends. This CDR3 spans 15 amino acids. DNA of the CDR3: TGCAGTGCCCAGACGCGGTCAACATCGAGAGAGACCCAGTACTTC. This translates into CSAQTRSTSRETQYF.

The V gene is TRBV30, the J gene TRBJ2-1, with 9 bases matching TRBD1. The CDR3 sequence is 13 residues long. CDR1 is GTSNPN, CDR2 SVGIG, per germline (reference sequence). V was pared by 3 bases and J by 10 bases, with 7 bases of the junction left unmatched. The DNA for the CDR3 is TGTGCCTGGAGGGGAACAGGGGGCTGGGAGCAGTTCTTC. Protein: CAWRGTGGWEQFF. Filled out from reference TRBV30 and TRBJ2-1, the complete variable domain reads SQTIHQWPATLVQPVGSPLSLECTVEGTSNPNLYWYRQAAGRGLQLLFYSVGIGQISSEVPQNLSASRPQDRQFILSSKKLLLSDSGFYLCAWRGTGGWEQFFGPGTRLTVL.

The gene calls are TRBV24-1 and TRBJ2-2; D is uncertain. V was trimmed by 6 bases and J by 8 bases, leaving 12 bases between them. The CDR3 is made up of 13 amino acids. Germline V gene lookup returns CDR1 KGHDR and CDR2 SFDVKD. CDR3 DNA sequence: TGTGCCACCAGTTTGGATCGATGGGGGGAGCTGTTTTTT. Protein product: CATSLDRWGELFF.

This clonotype was detected many times. The chain links TRBV7-9 to TRBJ1-2, with D hard to call. From germline, CDR1 is SEHNR and CDR2 FQNEAQ (reference sequence). The CDR3 extends over 15 amino acids. V dropped 1 base and J dropped 1 base, with 10 bases sitting between them. CDR3 in DNA: TGTGCCAGCAGCTTAGGTAGAGAAATTAACTATGGCTACACCTTC. This translates into CASSLGREINYGYTF.

This clonotype was observed at least ten times. J is TRBJ2-5 and V is TRBV14; D ambiguous. V was pared by 3 bases and J by 2 bases, with 4 bases between. This CDR3 region has 12 residues. Germline CDR1 SGHDN, CDR2 FVKESK. The chain's CDR3 is CASSQVQETQYF. The CDR3 DNA sequence: TGTGCCAGCAGCCAGGTGCAAGAGACCCAGTACTTC.

This clonotype has at least ten counts. The chain has TRBV2 and TRBJ1-5; tentative D call: TRBD1 (6 bases). CDR3 length: 14 residues. V lost 7 bases to trimming and J lost 4 bases, with 14 bases between them. From germline, CDR1 is SNHLY and CDR2 FYNNEI. The CDR3 loop is CASTRGIGNQPQHF. CDR3 sequence (DNA): TGTGCCAGCACCAGGGGTATTGGGAATCAGCCCCAGCATTTT. Variable domain in full (rest from reference TRBV2 and TRBJ1-5): EPEVTQTPSHQVTQMGQEVILRCVPISNHLYFYWYRQILGQKVEFLVSFYNNEISEKSEIFDDQFSVERPDGSNFTLKIRSTKLEDSAMYFCASTRGIGNQPQHFGDGTRLSIL.

This clonotype was recorded a few times. At one of its ends the junction is not consistent with the germline gene, which may arise from a read error. The chain carries TRBV10-2 and TRBJ2-1; 10 bases line up with TRBD1. The CDR3 length is 14 residues. Germline CDR1 and CDR2: WSHSY and SAAADI. The CDR3 DNA reads TGTGCCAGCAGAAAAGGGACAGGGGTGAATGAGCAGTTCTTC. Translated: CASRKGTGVNEQFF.

With regard to this clonotype: Being one base from a much bigger clone, this may be a read error. CDR3 sequence: CVSSVTGRGEQYF. CDR3 coding DNA: TGTGTCAGCAGCGTAACAGGGCGGGGCGAGCAGTACTTC. The chain recombines TRBV9 with TRBJ2-7; D may match TRBD1 or TRBD2 (6 bases each). The CDR3 is 13 amino acids. From germline, CDR1 is SGDLS and CDR2 YYNGEE.

This clonotype was observed at least ten times. The genes are TRBV20-1 and TRBJ2-7, with unresolved D. Germline lookup yields CDR1 DFQATT and CDR2 SNEGSKA (reference sequence). The CDR3 extends over 13 amino acids. V shed 5 bases and J shed 2 bases, with 13 bases lying between them. The CDR3: CSARTHSTYEQYF. CDR3 nucleotides: TGCAGTGCTCGTACTCATAGTACCTACGAGCAGTACTTC.

The J gene is TRBJ2-1, the V gene TRBV6-2 or TRBV6-3; no clear D. Trimming took off 5 bases at V and 5 bases at J, with 7 bases between the two ends. Germline V gene data show CDR1 as MNHEY and CDR2 as SVGEGT. The length of the CDR3 is 12 residues. In DNA, the CDR3 is TGTGCCAGCAGTAGCCCTGACAATGAGCAGTTCTTC. Amino acids: CASSSPDNEQFF.

This clonotype was seen ten or more times. The CDR3 sequence: CSATRAAKNIQYF. CDR3 sequence (DNA): TGCAGTGCTACAAGGGCAGCCAAAAACATTCAGTACTTC. The V and J genes are TRBV20-1 and TRBJ2-4; D is ambiguous. Germline V gene data show CDR1 as DFQATT and CDR2 as SNEGSKA (reference sequence). The CDR3 has 13 residues. Trimming removed 4 bases at V and 0 bases at J, with 7 bases between.

The chain combines TRBV19 with TRBJ1-4; TRBD1 might be the D (5 bases). The V and J ends lost 0 bases and 8 bases respectively, with 19 bases between them. The CDR3 is 17 amino acids. Germline CDR1 is LNHDA and CDR2 is SQIVND (reference sequence). The CDR3 reads CASSIEETRDVGEKLFF. The CDR3 DNA follows: TGTGCCAGTAGTATAGAAGAGACGAGGGACGTCGGAGAAAAACTGTTTTTT.

The table lists this clonotype with a few counts. The chain joins TRBV6-1 to TRBJ1-2; D gene unclear. Germline-derived CDR1 and CDR2 are MNHNS and SASEGT. The CDR3 sequence is 14 residues long. Trimming left V 2 bases short and J 6 bases short, with 13 bases between. CDR3 loop: CASSEFWGVDGYTF. The CDR3 bases are TGTGCCAGCAGTGAATTCTGGGGAGTCGATGGCTACACCTTC.

V gene TRBV11-2 combines with J gene TRBJ1-1; TRBD1 might be the D (6 bases). There are 15 residues in the CDR3. Germline CDR1 is SGHAT and CDR2 is FQNNGV. The ends were cut back, 3 bases at V and 1 base at J, with 12 bases in the middle. The CDR3 nucleotides are TGTGCCAGCAGCTTCCAACAGGGTGCGAACACTGAAGCTTTCTTT. Protein sequence: CASSFQQGANTEAFF. Looking up the rest from reference TRBV11-2 and TRBJ1-1 gives the full variable domain: EAGVAQSPRYKIIEKRQSVAFWCNPISGHATLYWYQQILGQGPKLLIQFQNNGVVDDSQLPKDRFSAERLKGVDSTLKIQPAKLEDSAVYLCASSFQQGANTEAFFGQGTRLTVV.

The chain employs TRBV6-1 and TRBJ2-7; 9 bases fit TRBD1. CDR3 length: 15 residues. The germline V gene encodes CDR1 MNHNS and CDR2 SASEGT. V gave up 2 bases and J gave up 4 bases; unmatched junction bases: 6. The CDR3 is CASSEPGTGRYEQYF. The CDR3 bases are TGTGCCAGCAGTGAACCAGGGACAGGGAGGTACGAGCAGTACTTC.

The count of this clonotype is one. The chain joins TRBV9 to TRBJ2-2; D is undetermined. The germline V gene has CDR1 SGDLS and CDR2 YYNGEE. This CDR3 is 12 amino acids long. Between the trimmed V and J ends, which lost 4 bases and 8 bases, there was a span of 9 bases. CDR3: CASSPRPGELFF. CDR3 sequence (DNA): TGTGCCAGCAGCCCCCGCCCTGGGGAGCTGTTTTTT.

There are a few counts of this clonotype. One base away lies a much larger clone, so this may be a sequencing read error. The chain couples TRBV29-1 to TRBJ1-1; D perhaps matches TRBD1 (6 bases). The V gene's germline CDR1 is SQVTM and CDR2 ANQGSEA. The CDR3 extends over 13 amino acids. This chain's CDR3 is CSVASGGATEALF. The CDR3 bases are TGCAGCGTTGCCTCCGGGGGGGCCACTGAAGCTCTCTTT.